These 11 T cell receptor beta chains share one sample of origin, sequenced in a study of shared clonotypes between healthy human individuals. Repertoires were generated with immunoSEQ multiplex PCR, while TCRdb's copy carries only in-frame clones and drops some. The data contain some 1 million clones, roughly 70% of them singletons. The sequenced material came from memory CD4+ T cells sorted from blood. Noted subset: CD45RA-negative fraction. The source is a man aged 18 to 30 in good health.

A single count supports this clone. This chain links TRBV9 with TRBJ2-5; D may be TRBD2 (6 bases). The CDR3 is 16 amino acids. Per the germline V gene, CDR1 is SGDLS and CDR2 is YYNGEE. V was pared by 0 bases and J by 7 bases, with 19 bases between. CDR3 amino acids: CASSVVSGGTGGTQYF. The CDR3 DNA is TGTGCCAGCAGCGTAGTGTCCGGAGGGACCGGGGGGACCCAGTACTTC.

This chain joins TRBV2 and TRBJ2-2; 8 nucleotides match TRBD2. In germline, CDR1 is SNHLY, CDR2 FYNNEI. This CDR3 is built from 15 residues. J lost 5 bases, V lost 6 bases, and 8 bases had no gene match. The CDR3, as DNA: TGTGCCAGCAGGATAGGACTAGCCGGTACCGGGGAGCTGTTTTTT. Translation: CASRIGLAGTGELFF.

The chain combines TRBV6-1 with TRBJ1-2; perhaps TRBD1 as D (5 bases). V was clipped by 2 bases and J by 0 bases, with 10 bases between them. The CDR3 contains 15 residues. From germline, CDR1 is MNHNS and CDR2 SASEGT. The CDR3 DNA is TGTGCCAGCAGTGAAACGGGGCAGGCTAACTATGGCTACACCTTC. Encoded protein: CASSETGQANYGYTF.

The gene calls are TRBV5-1 and TRBJ2-2; no clear D gene. Trimming removed 0 bases at V and 7 bases at J, with 7 bases between. Germline CDR1 SGHRS, CDR2 YFSETQ. The CDR3 spans 13 residues. CDR3: CASSLGLIGELFF. CDR3 bases: TGCGCCAGCAGCTTGGGGTTGATCGGGGAGCTGTTTTTT.

This rearrangement joins TRBV6-1 to TRBJ2-2; unclear D gene. The CDR3 loop spans 14 amino acids. The germline V gene has CDR1 MNHNS and CDR2 SASEGT. Trimming took 6 bases from V and 0 from J, leaving 8 bases between them. CDR3 sequence (DNA): TGTGCCAGCAGAGGCCAGACGAACACCGGGGAGCTGTTTTTT. It encodes CASRGQTNTGELFF.

This clone was detected only a few times. The chain uses TRBV7-2 and TRBJ2-7, with no clear D. CDR1 and CDR2 from the germline V gene are SGHTA and FQGNSA. V was clipped by 6 bases and J by 2 bases, with 14 bases between them. There are 14 residues in the CDR3. The CDR3 DNA is TGTGCCAGCAGGCTCGGAGCCGGCGCCTACGAGCAGTACTTC. Amino acid sequence: CASRLGAGAYEQYF.

In this sample, this clone turned up a few times. The chain couples TRBV29-1 to TRBJ1-3, with 7 bases matching TRBD1. There are 15 residues in the CDR3. Germline V gene lookup returns CDR1 SQVTM and CDR2 ANQGSEA. V lost 7 bases, J lost 4 bases, and 13 bases stayed unmatched. The CDR3 here is CSAEINRGGGNTIYF. CDR3 DNA sequence: TGCAGCGCCGAGATAAACAGGGGCGGGGGAAACACCATATATTTT.

This clone came up once. The genes are TRBV7-2 and TRBJ2-7; the D is unclear. Germline V gene lookup returns CDR1 SGHTA and CDR2 FQGNSA. The ends were cut back, 1 base at V and 5 bases at J, with 15 bases in the middle. This CDR3 region has 15 residues. CDR3 amino acids: CASSLGGSRTDEQYF. The DNA for the CDR3 is TGTGCCAGCAGCTTAGGGGGTTCACGGACCGACGAGCAGTACTTC.

This chain links TRBV6-1 with TRBJ2-1; TRBD1 is a possible D gene (7 bases). Looked up from germline, CDR1 is MNHNS and CDR2 is SASEGT. The CDR3 has 14 amino acids. Trimming shortened V by 5 bases and J by 7 bases, and 15 bases separated the two germline ends. Here the CDR3 reads CASSSGGTENEQFF. The DNA for the CDR3 is TGTGCCAGCAGTAGTGGCGGGACAGAGAATGAGCAGTTCTTC.

The chain recombines TRBV7-6 with TRBJ2-3, with 12 bases identical to TRBD2. This CDR3 is built from 17 residues. With V trimmed by 5 bases and J by 2 bases, 8 bases remained unmatched. Per germline, CDR1 SGHVS and CDR2 FNYEAQ. The CDR3 sequence: CASSHRLAGAYTDTQYF. DNA for the CDR3: TGTGCCAGCAGCCACCGACTAGCGGGGGCCTACACAGATACGCAGTATTTT.

The V and J genes are TRBV6-5 and TRBJ1-1; D is ambiguous. V lost 0 bases, J lost 4 bases, and 9 bases lay in between. Germline CDR1 is MNHEY and CDR2 is SVGAGI. The CDR3 consists of 14 residues. The CDR3 sequence: CASSYSGPPTEAFF. The CDR3 DNA is TGTGCCAGCAGTTACTCTGGCCCCCCCACTGAAGCTTTCTTT.